Detailed here is one T cell receptor beta chain. The conserved phenylalanine or tryptophan is not found at the CDR3 terminus, so this likely reflects a read error. It is unclear where the CDR3 begins or ends on the DNA, so no DNA is shown, and the CDR3 is as TCRdb lists it. This sample is drawn from a study of tumor-infiltrating lymphocytes in oesophageal squamous cell carcinoma. The CDR3 spans 15 amino acids, including both terminal residues. Germline V gene data show CDR1 as MDHEN and CDR2 as SYDVKM. One entry per CDR3 protein results from TCRdb running MiXCR on the PCR reads. This table has 20,000 to 25,000 distinct CDR3 sequences, about 35% appearing once.

Sequencing used esophageal tumor tissue. V usage is TRBV28 and J usage is TRBJ2-5; TRBD1 is the table's D call and was not checked against the DNA. This TCR came from a male donor with esophageal squamous cell carcinoma. CDR3 in amino acids: CASGGGRSYGYTFGS.